Here is one T cell receptor (beta chain) with its context. Its antigen is currently not known. No much larger clone exists at a distance of one base, and base qualities are not known. The germline V gene (reference sequence) yields SEHNR for CDR1 and FQNEAQ for CDR2. The CDR3 numbers 13 residues from cysteine through phenylalanine. Only the CDR3 DNA is retained, 39 bases long and in frame from the first base. Unmatched junction bases come to 5, with V trimmed by 5 bases and J by 8 bases. This entry is derived from a study of CD8 T cells in Susac syndrome (dated by TCRdb to the late 2010s). Study-wide context: Whether CD8+ T cell activation and differentiation in Susac syndrome was antigen driven was tested using repertoire sequencing. Here is what the overall study found, with its caveats: The number of individuals in the TCR sequencing and HLA analysis was acknowledged as relatively small.

Peripheral blood CD8+ and CD4+ T cells from healthy donors, Susac syndrome patients and multiple sclerosis patients were profiled using high-throughput TCR beta sequencing. Healthy donors were included as age- and sex-matched controls. Bulk CD8+ and CD4+ T cells were purified magnetically by negative isolation, whereas CD8+ TEMRA cells were enriched by FACS. Blood was drawn into EDTA tubes, processed within 24 hours, and PBMCs were isolated by density gradient centrifugation. PBMCs intended for TCR sequencing were cryopreserved in liquid nitrogen and thawed later in a water bath at 37 degrees C. The sorted or isolated CD4+, CD8+ and CD8+ TEMRA cells had a purity of 90% or higher. RNA was extracted using the RNeasy kit, and roughly 0.45 to 1 ug of the RNA was reverse transcribed with random hexamers. The immunoSEQ multiplex PCR assay, which covers 54 Vbeta and 13 Jbeta segments, was used to amplify TCR beta CDR3 regions. PCR amplification bias was corrected using a synthetic template baseline for primer optimization and computational correction. The paper's processing steps were these. Reads were assigned to V, D and J genes according to IMGT and analyzed in immunoSEQ Analyzer, with only productive sequences retained. To calculate clonality, Shannon entropy was normalized by log2 of the number of productive unique sequences and then subtracted from one. Public and private clones were assessed among the 100 most prevalent clones of each patient and control. Clones were defined as Susac-specific when absent from the healthy and MS cohorts, from about 1,100 published viral clones and from other ImmuneACCESS disease sequences. TCRdb cleaned the public reads at Q25 with fastp, built clones with MiXCR and kept in-frame beta chains. Each entry merges the rows of one CDR3 protein and shows their most common DNA and genes. These V and J calls originate from TCRdb's pipeline instead of the authors' own analysis. This sample holds roughly 120,000 distinct CDR3 sequences; around 94% were observed only once. Over 0.07% of the sample is held by the ten biggest clonotypes.

The source is a human donor in good health. Sample: CD4+ T cells from PBMCs. The sequence is built from TRBV7-9 and TRBJ1-4; TRBD1 aligns with 7 central bases. The CDR3 region reads CASSTGTAEKLFF. The nucleotide sequence is TGTGCCAGCAGCACCGGGACAGCGGAAAAACTGTTTTTT.